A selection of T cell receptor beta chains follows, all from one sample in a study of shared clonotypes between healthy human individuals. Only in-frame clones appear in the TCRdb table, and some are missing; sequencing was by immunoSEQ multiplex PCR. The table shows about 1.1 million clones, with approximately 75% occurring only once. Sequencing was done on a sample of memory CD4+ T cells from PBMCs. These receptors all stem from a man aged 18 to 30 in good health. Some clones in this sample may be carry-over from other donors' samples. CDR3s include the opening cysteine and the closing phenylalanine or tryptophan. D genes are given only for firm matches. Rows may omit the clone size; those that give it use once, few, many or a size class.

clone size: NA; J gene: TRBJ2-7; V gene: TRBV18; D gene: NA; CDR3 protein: CASSPGFEQYF; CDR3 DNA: TGTGCCAGCTCACCAGGGTTTGAGCAGTACTTC
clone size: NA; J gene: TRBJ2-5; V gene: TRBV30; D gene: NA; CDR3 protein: CAWSPGRGETQYF; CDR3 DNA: TGTGCCTGGAGTCCGGGGCGGGGAGAGACCCAGTACTTC
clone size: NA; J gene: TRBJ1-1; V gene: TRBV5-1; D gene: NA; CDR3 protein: CASNPGYNTEAFF; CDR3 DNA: TGCGCCAGCAATCCGGGATATAACACTGAAGCTTTCTTT
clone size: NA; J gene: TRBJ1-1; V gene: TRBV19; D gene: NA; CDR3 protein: CASSFTVGTEAFF; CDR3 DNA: TGTGCCAGTAGTTTCACCGTTGGGACTGAAGCTTTCTTT
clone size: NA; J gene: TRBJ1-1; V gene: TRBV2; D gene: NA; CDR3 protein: CASSAEGGTEAFF; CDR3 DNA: TGTGCCAGCAGTGCCGAGGGAGGGACTGAAGCTTTCTTT
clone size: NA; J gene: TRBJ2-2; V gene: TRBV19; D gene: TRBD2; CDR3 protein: CASSTGSGGTGELFF; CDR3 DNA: TGTGCCAGTAGTACGGGAAGCGGGGGCACCGGGGAGCTGTTTTTT
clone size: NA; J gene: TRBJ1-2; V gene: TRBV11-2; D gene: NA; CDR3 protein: CASSLSRWDGYTF; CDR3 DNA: TGTGCCAGCAGCTTATCTCGCTGGGATGGCTACACCTTC
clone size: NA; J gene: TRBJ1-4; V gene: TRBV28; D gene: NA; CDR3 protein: CASRQGGNEKLFF; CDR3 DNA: TGTGCCAGCAGACAGGGAGGTAATGAAAAACTGTTTTTT
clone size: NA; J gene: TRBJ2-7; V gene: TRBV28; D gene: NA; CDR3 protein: CASSPPGAYEQYF; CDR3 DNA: TGTGCCAGCAGCCCACCCGGGGCCTACGAGCAGTACTTC
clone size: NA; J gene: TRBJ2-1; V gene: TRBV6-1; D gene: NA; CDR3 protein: CASTAEYNEQFF; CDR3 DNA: TGTGCCAGCACAGCGGAATACAATGAGCAGTTCTTC
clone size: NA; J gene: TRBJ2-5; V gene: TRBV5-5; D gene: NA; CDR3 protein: CASSPAPAGWETQYF; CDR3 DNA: TGTGCCAGCAGCCCCGCTCCCGCGGGGTGGGAGACCCAGTACTTC
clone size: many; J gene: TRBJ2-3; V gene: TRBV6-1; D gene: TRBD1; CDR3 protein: CASSTRTGERDTQYF; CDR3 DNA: TGTGCCAGCAGTACTCGGACAGGGGAGAGAGATACGCAGTATTTT
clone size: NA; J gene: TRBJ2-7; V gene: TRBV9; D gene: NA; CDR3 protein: CASSVSTASYEQYF; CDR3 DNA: TGTGCCAGCAGCGTATCAACTGCCTCCTACGAGCAGTACTTC
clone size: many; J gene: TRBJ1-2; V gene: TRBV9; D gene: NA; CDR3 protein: CASSVEVRGSGYTF; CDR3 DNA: TGTGCCAGCAGCGTAGAGGTCCGAGGGAGTGGCTACACCTTC
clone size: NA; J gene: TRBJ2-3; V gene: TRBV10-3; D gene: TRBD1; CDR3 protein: CAISPTGGDTQYF; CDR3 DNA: TGTGCCATCAGCCCGACAGGGGGTGATACGCAGTATTTT
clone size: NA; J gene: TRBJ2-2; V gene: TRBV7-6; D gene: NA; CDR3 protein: CASSSRRTANTGELFF; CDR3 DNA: TGTGCCAGCAGCTCCCGAAGGACGGCGAACACCGGGGAGCTGTTTTTT
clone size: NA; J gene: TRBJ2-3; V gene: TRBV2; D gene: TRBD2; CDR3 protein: CASTGGGTQYF; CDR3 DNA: TGTGCCAGCACCGGGGGGGGTACGCAGTATTTT
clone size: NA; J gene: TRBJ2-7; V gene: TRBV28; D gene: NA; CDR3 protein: CASRGSDEQYF; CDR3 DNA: TGTGCCAGCAGAGGGAGCGACGAGCAGTACTTC
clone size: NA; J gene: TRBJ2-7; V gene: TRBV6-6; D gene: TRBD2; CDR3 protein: CASSRLADSYEQYF; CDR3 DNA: TGTGCCAGCAGTAGACTAGCGGACTCCTACGAGCAGTACTTC
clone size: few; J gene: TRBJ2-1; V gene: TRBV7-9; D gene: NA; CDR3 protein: CASSLAGGGEQFF; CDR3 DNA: TGTGCCAGCAGCTTAGCGGGAGGAGGTGAGCAGTTCTTC
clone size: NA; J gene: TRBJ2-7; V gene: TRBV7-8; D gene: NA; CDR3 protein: CASSSESLGNEQYF; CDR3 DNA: TGTGCCAGCAGCTCCGAATCTCTGGGGAACGAGCAGTACTTC
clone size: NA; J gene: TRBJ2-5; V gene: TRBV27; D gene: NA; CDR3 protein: CASSKKGVETQYF; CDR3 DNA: TGTGCCAGCAGCAAAAAAGGTGTGGAGACCCAGTACTTC
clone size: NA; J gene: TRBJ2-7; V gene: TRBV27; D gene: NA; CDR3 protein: CASRGDRGEQYF; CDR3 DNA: TGTGCCAGCCGTGGGGACCGGGGGGAGCAGTACTTC
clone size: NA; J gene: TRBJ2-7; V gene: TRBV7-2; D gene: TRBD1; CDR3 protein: CASSLAPGQSYEQYF; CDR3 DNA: TGTGCCAGCAGCTTAGCACCGGGACAGTCCTACGAGCAGTACTTC
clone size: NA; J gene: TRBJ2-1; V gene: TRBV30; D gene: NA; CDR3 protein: CAWSLRYNEQFF; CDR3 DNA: TGTGCCTGGAGTCTGCGTTACAATGAGCAGTTCTTC
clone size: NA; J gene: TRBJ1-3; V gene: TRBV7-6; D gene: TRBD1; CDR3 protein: CASSPIQGPRNTIYF; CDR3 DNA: TGTGCCAGCAGCCCTATACAGGGGCCGCGGAACACCATATATTTT
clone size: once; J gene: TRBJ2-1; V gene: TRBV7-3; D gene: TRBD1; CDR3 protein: CASSFGTGNEQFF; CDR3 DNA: TGTGCCAGCAGCTTCGGGACAGGCAATGAGCAGTTCTTC
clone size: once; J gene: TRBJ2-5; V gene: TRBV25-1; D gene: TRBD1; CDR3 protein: CASSGRTGVGETQYF; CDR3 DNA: TGTGCCAGCAGTGGTAGGACAGGGGTTGGGGAGACCCAGTACTTC